This TCR beta chain is drawn from a study of T-cell memory formation after mild COVID-19 (dated by TCRdb to 2020 to 2023). Looking at the study overall: TCR sequence clusters from the two donors were found to be largely donor specific. In a couple of donors, T-cell clones that expanded and contracted after mild COVID-19 were tracked by sequencing TCRalpha and TCRbeta repertoires over time. The cohort comprised two young, previously healthy adult volunteers, one female and one male. Study-wide conclusions, independent of this receptor: Only a couple of mild cases were covered in the study, and larger cohorts including severe cases with pre-infection samples were considered necessary. Some responding clones were found in pre-infection memory, which suggests that pre-existing cross-reactive memory T cells took part in the SARS-CoV-2 response. SARS-CoV-2 specificity of the second-wave clones peaking on day 37 was not confirmed. Clones contracting from day 15 to 85 had balanced CD4/CD8 phenotypes, while a second wave expanding from day 15 to 37 was biased towards CD4+. Contracting CD4+ clones appeared mostly in the CM and EM memory subsets, whereas CD8+ clones were enriched in EMRA.

The CDR3 measures 16 amino acids from cysteine to phenylalanine. The only DNA kept is the CDR3, 48 bases in frame from the first base. Sequences SGDLS (CDR1) and YYNGEE (CDR2) are obtained from the germline V gene. V loses 0 bases at its end and J loses 4 bases; junction bases beyond the gene matches: 7. Remarks on this clonotype: It has no known antigen specificity. Base qualities were left out, and no much larger clone turns up one base away.

TCRdb lists the instrument as Illumina NovaSeq 6000. cDNA libraries for TCRalpha and TCRbeta were prepared by 5'RACE using constant-segment primers, with sample barcodes and unique molecular identifiers added. RNA was extracted from every sample with Trizol reagent. Libraries were amplified in two PCR steps, with a second sample barcode and Illumina TruSeq adapters added in the second step. Libraries were sequenced on an Illumina NovaSeq with 2 x 150 bp paired-end reads. The original pipeline was this. Demultiplexing of reads and collapsing into UMI-guided consensus sequences were performed with migec v1.2.7. Using mixcr v2.1.11, the UMI consensuses were aligned to TRA and TRB V and J templates and assembled into clonotypes. A clonotype was counted as expanded or contracted only if both edgeR and NoisET called the change significant, with noise models trained on biological replicates. For edgeR calls, the cutoffs were a false discovery rate-adjusted p below 0.01 and a log2 fold-change threshold of 1. As an exploratory analysis of dynamics, PCA with hierarchical clustering was applied to max-normalized trajectories of the 1000 most abundant clonotypes. Separately sequenced CD4+ and CD8+ repertoires were used to assign a CD4 or CD8 phenotype to each responding clone. The public reads were reanalyzed by TCRdb: fastp trimming at Q25, MiXCR alignment, in-frame beta chains only. Rows matching on CDR3 protein sequence are summarized as one entry with the most common DNA and genes. TCRdb assigned the V and J calls; the authors' analysis was not used. The sample table holds approximately 500,000 distinct CDR3 sequences, of which more than 20% were seen once. The top ten clonotypes cover around 13% of the sample.

PBMCs were isolated by Ficoll-Paque density gradient centrifugation. The source material was PBMCs or a T cell subset sorted from them (not recorded which). The chain couples TRBV9 to TRBJ2-1; TRBD2 agrees with 7 junctional bases. This receptor was identified in an adult woman who had mild COVID-19 (a few samples of this study predate the infection). The sample titles of this study are shuffled in the database, so cell type and time point are left out; the donor was told from shared clones. This receptor carries the CDR3 CASSVAIAGRYNEQFF. The DNA reads as follows: TGTGCCAGCAGCGTAGCTATAGCCGGGAGGTACAATGAGCAGTTCTTC.